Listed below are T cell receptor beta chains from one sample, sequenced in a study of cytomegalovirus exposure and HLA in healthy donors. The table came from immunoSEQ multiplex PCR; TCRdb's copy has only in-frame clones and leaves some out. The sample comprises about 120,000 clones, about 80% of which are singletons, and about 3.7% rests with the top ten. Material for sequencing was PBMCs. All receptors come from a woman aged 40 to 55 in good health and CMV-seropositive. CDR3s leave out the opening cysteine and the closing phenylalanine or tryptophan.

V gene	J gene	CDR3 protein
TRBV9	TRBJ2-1	ASSPGGARDLREQF
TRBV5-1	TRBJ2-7	ASSRGLAEYEQY
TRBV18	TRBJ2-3	ASSPLPGIAGGHDTDTQY
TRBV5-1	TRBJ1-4	ASSSTGGWNEKLF
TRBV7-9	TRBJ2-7	ASSRSGRAYEQY
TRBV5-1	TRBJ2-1	ASSLEVAGDNEQF
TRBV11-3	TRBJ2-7	ASSLESTNREGYEQY
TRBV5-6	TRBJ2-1	ASGEDRNEQF
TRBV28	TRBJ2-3	ASSWSGVSTDTQY
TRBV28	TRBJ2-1	ASGENGVYNEQF
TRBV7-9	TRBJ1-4	ASSLDPREKLF
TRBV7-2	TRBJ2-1	ASSHTSSYNEQF
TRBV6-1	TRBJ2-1	ASSDSWRLYEQF
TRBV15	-	ATSKRESSYEQY
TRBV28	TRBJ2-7	ASSFMGGEQY
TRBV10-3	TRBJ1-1	AISESPVRNTEAF
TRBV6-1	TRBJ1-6	ASRENSPLH
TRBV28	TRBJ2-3	ASSSLADLTSTDTQY
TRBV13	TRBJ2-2	ASSLGGARSTGELF
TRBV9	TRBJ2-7	ASSPRSGGGNSYEQY
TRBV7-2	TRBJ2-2	ASSKKTGNTGELF
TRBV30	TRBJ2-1	AWSVGVPRGYNEQF
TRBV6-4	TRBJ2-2	ASSELAGNTGELF
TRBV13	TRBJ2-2	ASSLRSGLRELF
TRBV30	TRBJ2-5	AWSGGRGLEQY
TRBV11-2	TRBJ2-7	ATKSWRESEQY
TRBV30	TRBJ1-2	AWEPQVNYGYT
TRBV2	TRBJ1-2	ASIPRVGGFNYGYT
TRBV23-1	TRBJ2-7	ASRPMAHPDSYEQY
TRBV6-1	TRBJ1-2	ASSGSLARYYGYT
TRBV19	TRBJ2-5	ASSIRTESETQY
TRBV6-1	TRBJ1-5	ASRTTRDSNQPQH
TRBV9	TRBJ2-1	ASSTGLAGSNEQF
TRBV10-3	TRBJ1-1	AINRGMNTEAF
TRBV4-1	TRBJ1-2	ASRSLTRGRDYGYT
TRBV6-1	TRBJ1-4	ASSESAGGPENLF
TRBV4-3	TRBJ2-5	ASSQGTSGRVTQY
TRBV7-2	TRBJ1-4	ASSLGARNRLEKLF
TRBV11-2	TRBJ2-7	ASSPAVAGPYEQY
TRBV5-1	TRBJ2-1	ASSNLTSAPYNEQF
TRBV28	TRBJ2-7	ASSRTGKVYEQY
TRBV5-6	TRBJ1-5	ASSVGTGNSNQPQH
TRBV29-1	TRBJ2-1	SVEGQGPLFSPF
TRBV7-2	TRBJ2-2	ASSHTLPAGELF
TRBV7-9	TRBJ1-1	ASSTRGGPGMNTEAF
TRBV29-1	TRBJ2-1	SERWPNNEQF
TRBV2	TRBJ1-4	ASMGRNEKLF
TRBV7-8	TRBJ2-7	ASSLPTGGSYEQY
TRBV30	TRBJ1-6	AWKGQGSSPLH
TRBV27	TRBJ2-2	ASTLSTGELF
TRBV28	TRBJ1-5	AGQSGDSNQPQH
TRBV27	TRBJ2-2	ASGLKRAGELF
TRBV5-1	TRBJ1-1	ASSLGQAHTEAF
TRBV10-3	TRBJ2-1	AISDEDYPYNEQF
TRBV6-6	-	ASSPLGDLGEQY
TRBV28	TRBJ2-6	ASRGRAAGTHSSGANVLT
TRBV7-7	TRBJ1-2	ASSGGNGYT
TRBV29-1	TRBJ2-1	SAAGLVVNEQF
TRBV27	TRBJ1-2	ASSSRQGYGYT
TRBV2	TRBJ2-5	ASSYSGTGPQETQY